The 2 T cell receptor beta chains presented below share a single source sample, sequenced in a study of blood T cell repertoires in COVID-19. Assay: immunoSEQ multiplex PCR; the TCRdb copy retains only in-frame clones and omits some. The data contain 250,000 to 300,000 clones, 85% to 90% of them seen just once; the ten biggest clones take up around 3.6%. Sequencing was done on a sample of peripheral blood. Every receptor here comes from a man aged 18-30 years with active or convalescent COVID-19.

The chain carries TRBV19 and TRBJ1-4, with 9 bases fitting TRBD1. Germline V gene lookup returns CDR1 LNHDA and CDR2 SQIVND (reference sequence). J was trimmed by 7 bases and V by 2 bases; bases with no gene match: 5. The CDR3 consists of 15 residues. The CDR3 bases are TGTGCCAGTAGTATACAAGGACAGGGGATTGAAAAACTGTTTTTT. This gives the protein CASSIQGQGIEKLFF.

CDR3 sequence: CASSQSDSLAGGPDTQYF. The CDR3 region has the DNA TGCGCCAGCAGCCAGAGCGATTCCCTAGCGGGGGGCCCAGATACGCAGTATTTT. This rearrangement joins TRBV4-1 to TRBJ2-3, with 11 bases aligning to TRBD2. Germline CDR1 and CDR2: MGHRA and YSYEKL. CDR3 length: 18 residues. V trimming: 3 bases; J trimming: 4 bases; junction bases outside the gene matches: 12.